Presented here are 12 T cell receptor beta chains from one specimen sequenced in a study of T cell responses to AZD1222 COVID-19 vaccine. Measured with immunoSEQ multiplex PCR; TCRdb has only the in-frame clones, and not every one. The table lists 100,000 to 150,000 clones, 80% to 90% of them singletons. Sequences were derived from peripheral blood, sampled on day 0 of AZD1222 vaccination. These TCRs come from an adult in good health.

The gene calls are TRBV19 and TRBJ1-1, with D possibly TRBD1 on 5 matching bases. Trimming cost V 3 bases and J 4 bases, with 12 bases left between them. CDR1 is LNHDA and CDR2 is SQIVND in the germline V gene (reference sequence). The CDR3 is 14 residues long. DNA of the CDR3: TGTGCCAGTAGTATCCCCGGGGGTAGCACTGAAGCTTTCTTT. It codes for CASSIPGGSTEAFF.

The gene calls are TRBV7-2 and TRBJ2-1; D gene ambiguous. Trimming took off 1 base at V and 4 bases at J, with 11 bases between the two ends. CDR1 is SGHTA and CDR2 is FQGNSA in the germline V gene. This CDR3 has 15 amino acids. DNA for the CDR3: TGTGCCAGCAGCTTAGTTTCACTTACGTACAATGAGCAGTTCTTC. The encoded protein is CASSLVSLTYNEQFF.

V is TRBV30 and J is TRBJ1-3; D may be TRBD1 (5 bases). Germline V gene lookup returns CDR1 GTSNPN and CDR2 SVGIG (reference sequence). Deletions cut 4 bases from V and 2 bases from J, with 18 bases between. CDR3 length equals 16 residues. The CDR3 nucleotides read TGTGCCTGGAATACTTGGGGCAGGGCGACTGGAAACACCATATATTTT. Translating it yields CAWNTWGRATGNTIYF.

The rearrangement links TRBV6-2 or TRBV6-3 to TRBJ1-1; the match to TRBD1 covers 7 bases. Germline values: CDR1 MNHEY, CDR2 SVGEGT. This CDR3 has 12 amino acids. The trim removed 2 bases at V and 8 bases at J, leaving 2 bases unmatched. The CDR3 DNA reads TGTGCCAGCAGTTACCGGGGACAGGAAGCTTTCTTT. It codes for CASSYRGQEAFF.

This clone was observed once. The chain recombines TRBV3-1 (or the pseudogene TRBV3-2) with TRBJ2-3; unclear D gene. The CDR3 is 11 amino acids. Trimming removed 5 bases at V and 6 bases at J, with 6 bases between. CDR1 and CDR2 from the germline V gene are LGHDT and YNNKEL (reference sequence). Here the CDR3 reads CASSIDDTQYF. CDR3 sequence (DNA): TGTGCCAGCAGCATAGACGATACGCAGTATTTT.

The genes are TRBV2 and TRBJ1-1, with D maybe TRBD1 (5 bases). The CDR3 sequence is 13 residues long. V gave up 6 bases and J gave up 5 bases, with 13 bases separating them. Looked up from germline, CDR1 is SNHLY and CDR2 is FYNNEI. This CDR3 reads CASSVHRGTEAFF. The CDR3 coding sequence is TGTGCCAGCAGCGTGCACCGGGGGACTGAAGCTTTCTTT.

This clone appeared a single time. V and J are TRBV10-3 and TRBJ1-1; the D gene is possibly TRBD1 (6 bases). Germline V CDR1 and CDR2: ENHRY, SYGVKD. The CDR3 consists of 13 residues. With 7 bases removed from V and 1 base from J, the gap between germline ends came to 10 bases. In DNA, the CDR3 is TGTGCCATCATCGGGACACCGAACACTGAAGCTTTCTTT. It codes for CAIIGTPNTEAFF.

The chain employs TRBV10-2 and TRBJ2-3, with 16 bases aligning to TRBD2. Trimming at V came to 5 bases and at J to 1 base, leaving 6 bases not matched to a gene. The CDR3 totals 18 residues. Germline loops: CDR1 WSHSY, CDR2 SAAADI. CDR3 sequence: CASSPGLAGGPGTDTQYF. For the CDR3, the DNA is TGCGCCAGCAGTCCGGGACTAGCGGGGGGGCCCGGCACAGATACGCAGTATTTT.

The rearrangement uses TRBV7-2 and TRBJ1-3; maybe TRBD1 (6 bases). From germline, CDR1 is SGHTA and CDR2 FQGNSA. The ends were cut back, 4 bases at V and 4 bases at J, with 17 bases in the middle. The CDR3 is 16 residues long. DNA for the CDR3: TGTGCCAGCAGCTCCCCGTCAGGGGTGGGGGGAAACACCATATATTTT. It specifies CASSSPSGVGGNTIYF.

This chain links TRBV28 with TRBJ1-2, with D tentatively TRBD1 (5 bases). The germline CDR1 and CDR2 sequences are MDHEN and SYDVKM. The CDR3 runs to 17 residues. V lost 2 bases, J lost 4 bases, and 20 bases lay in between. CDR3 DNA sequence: TGTGCCAGCAGTTTAGGGGGAAGGGCGCGTGGTGCCTATGGCTACACCTTC. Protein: CASSLGGRARGAYGYTF.

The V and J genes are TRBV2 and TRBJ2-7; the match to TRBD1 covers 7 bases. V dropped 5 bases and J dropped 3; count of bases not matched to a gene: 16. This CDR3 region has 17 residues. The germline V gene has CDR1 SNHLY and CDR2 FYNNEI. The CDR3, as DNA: TGTGCCAGCAGTCCCAAACCGCCGGGACAGACGATCTACGAGCAGTACTTC. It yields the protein CASSPKPPGQTIYEQYF.

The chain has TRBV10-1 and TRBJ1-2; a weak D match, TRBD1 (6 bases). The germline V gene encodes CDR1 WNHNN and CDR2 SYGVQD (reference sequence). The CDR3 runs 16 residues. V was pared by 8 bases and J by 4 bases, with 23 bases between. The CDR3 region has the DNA TGCGCCAGCGGGGAGGCGGTGGGGGCCGACCTCTATGGCTACACCTTC. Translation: CASGEAVGADLYGYTF.